One sample yielded the 27 T cell receptor beta chains listed below, sequenced in a study of blood T cell repertoires in COVID-19. The data were produced by immunoSEQ multiplex PCR, yet TCRdb's version contains in-frame clones alone and is incomplete. The top ten clones hold 3.5% to 4.5% of a sample with approximately 140,000 clones, about 85% of them seen once. What was sequenced was PBMCs or T cells enriched from blood (not recorded which). These receptors came from a woman aged 40 to 49 who had been exposed to COVID-19.

The chain has TRBV5-8 and TRBJ1-4, with TRBD1 identical over 7 bases. Germline V gives CDR1 SGHTS, CDR2 YDEGEE. The V gene end was trimmed by 0 bases and the J gene end by 7 bases; junction bases not matched to a gene: 3. This CDR3 contains 14 residues. DNA of the CDR3: TGTGCCAGCAGCTTGGACAGGGGTGGTGAAAAACTGTTTTTT. It translates to CASSLDRGGEKLFF. The full variable domain, with the rest looked up from reference TRBV5-8 and TRBJ1-4, is EAGVTQSPTHLIKTRGQQATLRCSPISGHTSVYWYQQALGLGLQFLLWYDEGEERNRGNFPPRFSGRQFPNYSSELNVNALELEDSALYLCASSLDRGGEKLFFGSGTQLSVL.

V is TRBV28 and J is TRBJ1-2; a weak D match, TRBD1 (5 bases). Germline V gene sequence: CDR1 MDHEN, CDR2 SYDVKM. V shed 7 bases and J shed 5 bases, with 14 bases lying between them. The length of the CDR3 is 13 residues. The CDR3 reads CASTARVGYGYTF. CDR3 DNA sequence: TGTGCCAGCACGGCCAGGGTCGGGTATGGCTACACCTTC.

The J gene is TRBJ2-7, the V gene TRBV11-2; 10 bases match TRBD1. The CDR3 has 15 amino acids. Germline loops: CDR1 SGHAT, CDR2 FQNNGV. Germline trimming cut 6 bases from V and 4 bases from J; bases unmatched to any gene: 9. CDR3 amino acids: CASSSGTGDWYEQYF. As DNA, the CDR3 is TGTGCCAGCAGTTCAGGGACAGGGGACTGGTACGAGCAGTACTTC.

The J gene is TRBJ1-2, the V gene TRBV4-1, with TRBD1 as a possible D gene (5 bases). CDR1 is MGHRA, CDR2 YSYEKL, per germline. The CDR3 is 15 amino acids. V lost 4 bases and J 7 bases, leaving 19 bases between the germline ends. Here the CDR3 reads CASSPGAGRSGGYTF. In DNA, the CDR3 is TGCGCCAGCAGCCCCGGCGCAGGGAGGAGCGGTGGCTACACCTTC.

The J gene is TRBJ2-1, the V gene TRBV5-5; 12 nucleotides agree with TRBD2. Germline CDR1 and CDR2: SGHKS and YYEKEE (reference sequence). Trimming at V came to 4 bases and at J to 4 bases, leaving 3 bases not matched to a gene. The CDR3 is made up of 15 amino acids. CDR3 DNA: TGTGCCAGCAGCCCTCTAGCGGGGGGGTACAATGAGCAGTTCTTC. Protein: CASSPLAGGYNEQFF.

This sequence joins TRBV2 and TRBJ1-2; D is unresolved. The ends were cut back, 0 bases at V and 2 bases at J, with 4 bases in the middle. The germline CDR1 and CDR2 sequences are SNHLY and FYNNEI. The length of the CDR3 is 13 residues. The CDR3 sequence: CASSEARNYGYTF. CDR3 nucleotide sequence: TGTGCCAGCAGTGAAGCCAGGAACTATGGCTACACCTTC.

This rearrangement joins TRBV29-1 to TRBJ2-7; no firm D call. V was shortened by 5 bases and J by 0 bases, with 11 bases between the two germline ends. The CDR3 runs to 13 residues. Per germline, CDR1 SQVTM and CDR2 ANQGSEA. CDR3 residues: CSVHTVNSYEQYF. The CDR3 DNA reads TGCAGCGTTCACACAGTAAACTCCTACGAGCAGTACTTC.

The CDR3 DNA follows: TGTGCCAGCAGGCTAGCGGGAAAGCCAGATACGCAGTATTTT. It yields the protein CASRLAGKPDTQYF. This chain uses TRBV27 with TRBJ2-3; 9 bases align to TRBD2. V was clipped by 6 bases and J by 4 bases; unmatched bases: 5. This CDR3 is 14 amino acids long. Germline CDR1 is MNHEY and CDR2 is SMNVEV (reference sequence).

The CDR3 protein is CASSEARGSDEQYF. The CDR3 DNA follows: TGTGCCAGCAGTGAAGCACGCGGGTCCGACGAGCAGTACTTC. This chain links TRBV6-1 with TRBJ2-7; TRBD2 is a possible D gene (5 bases). CDR1 is MNHNS, CDR2 SASEGT, per germline. CDR3 length equals 14 residues. Trimming removed 0 bases at V and 5 bases at J, with 11 bases between.

The V and J genes are TRBV4-1 and TRBJ2-7, with 12 bases fitting TRBD2. The germline CDR1 and CDR2 sequences are MGHRA and YSYEKL. V lost 0 bases and J lost 6; bases outside the gene matches: 0. The CDR3 is made up of 14 amino acids. The CDR3 coding sequence is TGCGCCAGCAGCCAAGAACTAGCGGGAGGCGAGCAGTACTTC. Translated, it gives CASSQELAGGEQYF.

The chain employs TRBV4-1 and TRBJ1-1, with a tentative D call TRBD1 (5 bases). This CDR3 is built from 15 residues. Trimming stripped 0 bases from V and 5 bases from J, with 13 bases between. CDR1 MGHRA and CDR2 YSYEKL come from the germline V gene. The CDR3 sequence: CASSQDEAGGTEAFF. The CDR3, as DNA: TGCGCCAGCAGCCAAGATGAGGCGGGGGGTACTGAAGCTTTCTTT.

The chain combines TRBV3-1 (or the pseudogene TRBV3-2) with TRBJ1-1; D is perhaps TRBD1 (6 bases). The CDR3 consists of 17 residues. The germline V gene has CDR1 LGHDT and CDR2 YNNKEL (reference sequence). V lost 0 bases, J lost 3 bases, and 17 bases lay in between. The CDR3 reads CASSQDSIGQRYTEAFF. The CDR3 DNA sequence: TGTGCCAGCAGCCAAGATAGTATAGGACAGAGATACACTGAAGCTTTCTTT.

The chain has TRBV27 and TRBJ1-2; 9 nucleotides align to TRBD1. The CDR3 is 15 residues long. J gave up 0 bases and V 5 bases, and 4 bases lay outside the gene matches. Germline loops: CDR1 MNHEY, CDR2 SMNVEV (reference sequence). The DNA for the CDR3 is TGTGCCAGCAGTACGGGACAGGGAACTAACTATGGCTACACCTTC. Amino acid sequence: CASSTGQGTNYGYTF.

The chain has TRBV6-2 or TRBV6-3 and TRBJ2-2; 10 positions match TRBD1. Looked up from germline, CDR1 is MNHEY and CDR2 is SVGEGT. The CDR3 has 15 amino acids. V dropped 4 bases and J dropped 5; count of bases not matched to a gene: 4. CDR3 in amino acids: CASSSTGGGTGELFF. CDR3 bases: TGTGCCAGCAGTTCGACAGGGGGCGGGACCGGGGAGCTGTTTTTT.

The V and J genes are TRBV28 and TRBJ1-1; D not resolved. Germline V gene lookup returns CDR1 MDHEN and CDR2 SYDVKM. V lost 5 bases and J lost 4, with 20 bases in between. The CDR3 length is 16 residues. CDR3 sequence reads: CASSPPEYGRGTEAFF. CDR3 DNA: TGTGCCAGCAGTCCACCAGAATATGGTAGAGGCACTGAAGCTTTCTTT. The full variable domain, with the rest looked up from reference TRBV28 and TRBJ1-1, is DVKVTQSSRYLVKRTGEKVFLECVQDMDHENMFWYRQDPGLGLRLIYFSYDVKMKEKGDIPEGYSVSREKKERFSLILESASTNQTSMYLCASSPPEYGRGTEAFFGQGTRLTVV.

This rearrangement joins TRBV6-2 or TRBV6-3 to TRBJ1-5; no reliable D call. Germline assignment: CDR1 MNHEY and CDR2 SVGEGT. V shed 1 base and J shed 0 bases, with 7 bases lying between them. The CDR3 spans 15 residues. The CDR3 DNA follows: TGTGCCAGCAGTTACTGGCCAGTTAGCAATCAGCCCCAGCATTTT. It translates to CASSYWPVSNQPQHF.

This clone was counted a single time. The chain uses TRBV9 and TRBJ2-2, with 9 bases aligning to TRBD1. V was clipped by 0 bases and J by 7 bases; unmatched bases: 4. The CDR3 loop spans 15 amino acids. Germline V gene sequence: CDR1 SGDLS, CDR2 YYNGEE. The CDR3 sequence is CASSVVGQGIGELFF. CDR3 coding DNA: TGTGCCAGCAGCGTAGTTGGACAGGGGATCGGGGAGCTGTTTTTT.

The chain couples TRBV28 to TRBJ1-4; 7 nucleotides line up with TRBD1. The CDR3 is 14 residues long. In germline, CDR1 is MDHEN, CDR2 SYDVKM. With V trimmed by 2 bases and J by 7 bases, 4 bases remained unmatched. CDR3 sequence reads: CASSLPRTGEKLFF. The CDR3 DNA reads TGTGCCAGCAGTTTACCGAGGACAGGTGAAAAACTGTTTTTT. Full variable domain (remainder filled in from reference TRBV28 and TRBJ1-4): DVKVTQSSRYLVKRTGEKVFLECVQDMDHENMFWYRQDPGLGLRLIYFSYDVKMKEKGDIPEGYSVSREKKERFSLILESASTNQTSMYLCASSLPRTGEKLFFGSGTQLSVL.

This chain's CDR3 is CASSSGGTNYGYTF. CDR3 nucleotides: TGTGCCAGTAGTTCAGGGGGGACGAACTATGGCTACACCTTC. The rearrangement links TRBV19 to TRBJ1-2; 7 bases match TRBD1. CDR1 is LNHDA and CDR2 is SQIVND in the germline V gene (reference sequence). Trimming took 5 bases from V and 2 from J; bases not matched to a gene: 5. The CDR3 spans 14 residues.

V is TRBV7-9 and J is TRBJ2-3; 9 positions match TRBD2. The CDR3 has 14 residues. Germline V gives CDR1 SEHNR, CDR2 FQNEAQ (reference sequence). The V segment lost 5 bases and the J segment 3 bases; nucleotides outside the gene matches: 3. The CDR3 bases are TGTGCCAGCAGCCAAGCGGGAGGTACAGATACGCAGTATTTT. This gives the protein CASSQAGGTDTQYF.

The chain employs TRBV2 and TRBJ2-5, with TRBD2 matching 8 bases. V gave up 6 bases and J gave up 0 bases; unmatched junction bases: 3. Germline V gene lookup returns CDR1 SNHLY and CDR2 FYNNEI. There are 14 residues in the CDR3. For the CDR3, the DNA is TGTGCCAGCAGACTAGCGGTGTACCAAGAGACCCAGTACTTC. This codes for CASRLAVYQETQYF. Full variable domain (outside the CDR3, taken from reference TRBV2 and TRBJ2-5): EPEVTQTPSHQVTQMGQEVILRCVPISNHLYFYWYRQILGQKVEFLVSFYNNEISEKSEIFDDQFSVERPDGSNFTLKIRSTKLEDSAMYFCASRLAVYQETQYFGPGTRLLVL.

J is TRBJ2-3 and V is TRBV9, with TRBD2 as a possible D gene (6 bases). Trimming shortened V by 9 bases and J by 3 bases, and 20 bases separated the two germline ends. The CDR3 has 15 residues. CDR1 is SGDLS, CDR2 YYNGEE, per germline. CDR3 coding DNA: TGTGCCACCTCCGAGACGGAGGGATGGACAGATACGCAGTATTTT. Translating gives CATSETEGWTDTQYF.

The CDR3 sequence is CASSSQRLYGYTF. CDR3 DNA: TGTGCCAGCAGTTCACAGAGATTATATGGCTACACCTTC. The chain carries TRBV6-5 and TRBJ1-2; the D is unclear. V was shortened by 4 bases and J by 5 bases, with 11 bases between the two germline ends. Germline CDR1 MNHEY, CDR2 SVGAGI. This CDR3 is 13 amino acids long.

The rearrangement uses TRBV6-1 and TRBJ1-2; TRBD1 is a possible D gene (5 bases). V lost 4 bases and J lost 0, with 9 bases in between. Germline CDR1 MNHNS, CDR2 SASEGT. This CDR3 region has 14 residues. CDR3 nucleotides: TGTGCCAGCAGTGGCCGACAGCCTAACTATGGCTACACCTTC. Translating gives CASSGRQPNYGYTF.

This clone has at least ten counts. The chain combines TRBV21-1 with TRBJ2-7; the DNA was not used to check the table's D call, TRBD1. TRBV21-1 constitutes a pseudogene. CDR3 length equals 13 residues. The CDR3: CASSIHGTNEQYF. The CDR3 DNA is TGTGCCAGCAGCATCCATGGGACAAACGAGCAGTACTTC.

The chain combines TRBV9 with TRBJ2-3; 8 nucleotides align to TRBD2. V gave up 1 base and J gave up 3 bases; unmatched junction bases: 7. The CDR3 totals 16 residues. Germline loops: CDR1 SGDLS, CDR2 YYNGEE. Here the CDR3 DNA reads TGTGCCAGCAGCGTATCACGGGGGGGCGTGACAGATACGCAGTATTTT. Translating it yields CASSVSRGGVTDTQYF. The full variable domain, completed using reference TRBV9 and TRBJ2-3, is DSGVTQTPKHLITATGQRVTLRCSPRSGDLSVYWYQQSLDQGLQFLIQYYNGEERAKGNILERFSAQQFPDLHSELNLSSLELGDSALYFCASSVSRGGVTDTQYFGPGTRLTVL.

The chain is built from TRBV5-1 and TRBJ2-1; TRBD2 agrees at 9 bases. The V and J ends lost 6 bases and 5 bases, in that order; junction bases with no gene match: 12. CDR1 is SGHRS, CDR2 YFSETQ, per germline. The CDR3 totals 16 residues. The CDR3 protein is CASTPVASGANNEQFF. The CDR3 DNA follows: TGCGCCAGCACCCCTGTAGCTAGCGGGGCAAACAATGAGCAGTTCTTC. The whole variable domain, filled in from reference TRBV5-1 and TRBJ2-1, reads KAGVTQTPRYLIKTRGQQVTLSCSPISGHRSVSWYQQTPGQGLQFLFEYFSETQRNKGNFPGRFSGRQFSNSRSEMNVSTLELGDSALYLCASTPVASGANNEQFFGPGTRLTVL.